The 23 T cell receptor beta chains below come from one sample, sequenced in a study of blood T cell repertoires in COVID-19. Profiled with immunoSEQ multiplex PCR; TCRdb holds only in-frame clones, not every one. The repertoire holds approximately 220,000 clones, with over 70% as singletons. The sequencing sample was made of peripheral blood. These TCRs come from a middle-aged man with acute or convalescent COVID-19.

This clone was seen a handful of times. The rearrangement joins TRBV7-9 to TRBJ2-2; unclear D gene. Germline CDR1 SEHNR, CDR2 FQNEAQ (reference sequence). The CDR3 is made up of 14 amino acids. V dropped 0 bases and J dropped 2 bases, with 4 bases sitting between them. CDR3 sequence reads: CASSLAINTGELFF. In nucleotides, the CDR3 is TGTGCCAGCAGCTTAGCTATAAACACCGGGGAGCTGTTTTTT.

CDR3 protein: CASSPRTGDNTIYF. In DNA form, the CDR3 reads TGTGCCAGCAGCCCTAGAACAGGGGACAACACCATATATTTT. The chain carries TRBV11-3 and TRBJ1-3; 7 positions agree with TRBD1. The ends lost 5 bases at V and 7 bases at J; junction bases unmatched: 8. Germline assignment: CDR1 SGHNT and CDR2 YENEEA. The CDR3 is made up of 14 amino acids.

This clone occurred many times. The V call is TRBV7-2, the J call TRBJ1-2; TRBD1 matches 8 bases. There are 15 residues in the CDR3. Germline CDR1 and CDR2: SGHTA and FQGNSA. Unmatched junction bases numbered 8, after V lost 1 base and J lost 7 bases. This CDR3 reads CASSLGGRGLGGYTF. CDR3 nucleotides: TGTGCCAGCAGCTTAGGGGGCAGGGGGCTTGGTGGCTACACCTTC.

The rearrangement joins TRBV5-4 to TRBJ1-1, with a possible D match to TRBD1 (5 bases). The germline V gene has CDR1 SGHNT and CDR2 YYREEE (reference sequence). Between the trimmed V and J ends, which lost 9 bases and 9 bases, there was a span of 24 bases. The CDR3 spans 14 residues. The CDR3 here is CAMGGTDTNLKAFF. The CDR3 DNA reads TGTGCCATGGGGGGTACTGACACCAACTTGAAAGCTTTCTTT. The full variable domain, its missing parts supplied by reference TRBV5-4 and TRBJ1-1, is ETGVTQSPTHLIKTRGQQVTLRCSSQSGHNTVSWYQQALGQGPQFIFQYYREEENGRGNFPPRFSGLQFPNYSSELNVNALELDDSALYLCAMGGTDTNLKAFFGQGTRLTVV.

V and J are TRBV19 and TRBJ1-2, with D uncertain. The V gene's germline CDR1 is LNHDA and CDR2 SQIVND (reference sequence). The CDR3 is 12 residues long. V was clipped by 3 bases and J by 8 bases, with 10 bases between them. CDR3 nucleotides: TGTGCCAGTAGTATCTACCCGGGGGGCTACACCTTC. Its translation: CASSIYPGGYTF. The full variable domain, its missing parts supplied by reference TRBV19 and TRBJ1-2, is DGGITQSPKYLFRKEGQNVTLSCEQNLNHDAMYWYRQDPGQGLRLIYYSQIVNDFQKGDIAEGYSVSREKKESFPLTVTSAQKNPTAFYLCASSIYPGGYTFGSGTRLTVV.

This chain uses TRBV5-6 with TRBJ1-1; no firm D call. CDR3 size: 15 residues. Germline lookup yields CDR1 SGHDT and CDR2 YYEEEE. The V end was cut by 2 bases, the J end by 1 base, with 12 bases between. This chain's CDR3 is CASSFVGRPNTEAFF. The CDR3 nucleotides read TGTGCCAGCAGCTTTGTGGGCAGACCGAACACTGAAGCTTTCTTT.

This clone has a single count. The CDR3 region is CASSFRGREKLFF. As DNA, the CDR3 is TGTGCCAGCTCATTCAGGGGGAGAGAAAAACTGTTTTTT. The chain carries TRBV18 and TRBJ1-4, with 7 bases aligning to TRBD1. V shed 5 bases, J shed 8 bases, and the junction held 5 bases outside the gene matches. Germline CDR1 is KGHSH and CDR2 is LQKENI. This CDR3 contains 13 residues.

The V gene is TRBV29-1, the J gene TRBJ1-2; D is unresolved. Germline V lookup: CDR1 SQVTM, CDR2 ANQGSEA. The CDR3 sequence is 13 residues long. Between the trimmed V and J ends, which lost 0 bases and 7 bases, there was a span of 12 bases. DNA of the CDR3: TGCAGCGTTGAAGATTCGGTGCTCATTGGCTACACCTTC. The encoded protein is CSVEDSVLIGYTF.

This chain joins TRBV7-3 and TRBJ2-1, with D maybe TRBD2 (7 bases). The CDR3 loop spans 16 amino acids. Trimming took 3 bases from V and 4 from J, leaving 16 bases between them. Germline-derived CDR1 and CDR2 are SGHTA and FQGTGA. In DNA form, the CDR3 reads TGTGCCAGCAGCTTCAAGGGGGAGGGAACTTACAATGAGCAGTTCTTC. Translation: CASSFKGEGTYNEQFF.

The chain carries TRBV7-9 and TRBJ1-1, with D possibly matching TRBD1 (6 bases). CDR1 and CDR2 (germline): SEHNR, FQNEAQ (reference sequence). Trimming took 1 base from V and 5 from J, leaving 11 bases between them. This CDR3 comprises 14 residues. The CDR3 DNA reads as TGTGCCAGCAGCTTAGGGGCAGGGGTTACTGAAGCTTTCTTT. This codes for CASSLGAGVTEAFF.

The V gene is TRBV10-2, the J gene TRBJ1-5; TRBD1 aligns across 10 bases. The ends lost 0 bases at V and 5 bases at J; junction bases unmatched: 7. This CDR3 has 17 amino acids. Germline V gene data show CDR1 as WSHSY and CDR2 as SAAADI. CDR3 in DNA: TGCGCCAGCAGTGAGTCGCATGGGACAGGGGCCTATCAGCCCCAGCATTTT. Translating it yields CASSESHGTGAYQPQHF.

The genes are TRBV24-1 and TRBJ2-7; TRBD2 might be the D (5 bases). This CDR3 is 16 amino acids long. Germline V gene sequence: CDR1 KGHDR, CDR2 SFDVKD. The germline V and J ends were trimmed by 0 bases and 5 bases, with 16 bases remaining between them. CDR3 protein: CATSDLRGSTADEQYF. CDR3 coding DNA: TGTGCCACCAGTGATTTGAGAGGGTCAACAGCTGACGAGCAGTACTTC.

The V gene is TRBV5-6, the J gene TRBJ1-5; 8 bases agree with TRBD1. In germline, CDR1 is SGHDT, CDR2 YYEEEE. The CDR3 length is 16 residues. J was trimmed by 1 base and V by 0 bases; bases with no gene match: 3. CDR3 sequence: CASSLGTGRSNQPQHF. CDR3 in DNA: TGTGCCAGCAGCTTGGGGACAGGGAGGAGCAATCAGCCCCAGCATTTT.

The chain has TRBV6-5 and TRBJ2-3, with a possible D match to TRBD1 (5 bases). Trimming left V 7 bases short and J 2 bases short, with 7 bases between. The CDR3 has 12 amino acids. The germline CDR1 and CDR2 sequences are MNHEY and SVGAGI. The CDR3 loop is CASKGVTDTQYF. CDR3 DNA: TGTGCCAGCAAAGGGGTCACAGATACGCAGTATTTT.

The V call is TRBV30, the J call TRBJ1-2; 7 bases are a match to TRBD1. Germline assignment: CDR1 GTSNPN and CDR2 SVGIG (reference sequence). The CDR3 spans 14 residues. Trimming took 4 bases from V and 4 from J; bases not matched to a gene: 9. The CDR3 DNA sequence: TGTGCCTGGATTAAGACAGGGAAGGGCTATGGCTACACCTTC. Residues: CAWIKTGKGYGYTF.

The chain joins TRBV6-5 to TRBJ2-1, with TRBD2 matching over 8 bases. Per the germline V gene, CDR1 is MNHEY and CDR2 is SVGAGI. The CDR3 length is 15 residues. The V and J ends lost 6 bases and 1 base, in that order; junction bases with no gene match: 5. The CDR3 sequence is CASRTERESYNEQFF. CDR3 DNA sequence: TGTGCCAGCAGAACTGAGCGGGAGTCCTACAATGAGCAGTTCTTC.

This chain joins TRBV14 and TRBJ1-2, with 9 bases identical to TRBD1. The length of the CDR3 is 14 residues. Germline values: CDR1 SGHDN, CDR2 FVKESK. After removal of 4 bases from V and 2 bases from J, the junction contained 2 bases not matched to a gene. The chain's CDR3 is CASSPTGGNYGYTF. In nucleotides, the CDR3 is TGTGCCAGCAGCCCAACAGGGGGCAACTATGGCTACACCTTC.

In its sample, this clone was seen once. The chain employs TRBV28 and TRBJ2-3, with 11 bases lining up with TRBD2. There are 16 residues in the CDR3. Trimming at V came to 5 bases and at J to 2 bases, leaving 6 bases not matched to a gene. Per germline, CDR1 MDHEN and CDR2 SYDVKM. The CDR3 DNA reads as TGTGCCAGCAGTCGAATAGCGGGAGGGCCCACAGATACGCAGTATTTT. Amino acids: CASSRIAGGPTDTQYF.

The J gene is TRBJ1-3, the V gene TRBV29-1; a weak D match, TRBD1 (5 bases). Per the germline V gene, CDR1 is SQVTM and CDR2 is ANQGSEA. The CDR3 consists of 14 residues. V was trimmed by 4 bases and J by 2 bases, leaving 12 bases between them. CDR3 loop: CSVGGVGPGNTIYF. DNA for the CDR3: TGCAGCGTTGGGGGGGTAGGGCCTGGAAACACCATATATTTT.

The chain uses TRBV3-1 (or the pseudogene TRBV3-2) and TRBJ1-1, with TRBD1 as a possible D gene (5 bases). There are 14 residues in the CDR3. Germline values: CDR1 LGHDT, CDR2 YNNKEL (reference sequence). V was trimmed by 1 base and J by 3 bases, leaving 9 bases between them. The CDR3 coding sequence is TGTGCCAGCAGCCAAGCAGGGATCGACACTGAAGCTTTCTTT. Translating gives CASSQAGIDTEAFF.

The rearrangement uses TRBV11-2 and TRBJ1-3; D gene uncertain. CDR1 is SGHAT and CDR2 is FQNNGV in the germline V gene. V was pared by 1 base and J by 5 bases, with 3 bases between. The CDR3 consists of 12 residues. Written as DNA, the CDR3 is TGTGCCAGCAGCTTAGGTAGAAACACCATATATTTT. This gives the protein CASSLGRNTIYF.

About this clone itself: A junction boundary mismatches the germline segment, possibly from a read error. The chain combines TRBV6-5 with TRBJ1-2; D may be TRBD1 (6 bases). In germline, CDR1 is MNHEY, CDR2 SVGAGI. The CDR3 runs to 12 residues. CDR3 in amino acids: CASSYSGTLYAF. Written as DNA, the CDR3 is TGTGCCAGCAGTTACTCTGGGACACTTTATGCCTTC.

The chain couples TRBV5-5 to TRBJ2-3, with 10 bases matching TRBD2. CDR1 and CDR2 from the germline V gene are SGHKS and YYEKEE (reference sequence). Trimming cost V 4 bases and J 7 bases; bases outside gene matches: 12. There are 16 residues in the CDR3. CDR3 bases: TGTGCCAGCAGCCCGGGGGCTAGCGGGAGTAGGAATACGCAGTATTTT. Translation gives CASSPGASGSRNTQYF. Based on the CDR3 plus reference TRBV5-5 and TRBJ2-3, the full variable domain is DAGVTQSPTHLIKTRGQQVTLRCSPISGHKSVSWYQQVLGQGPQFIFQYYEKEERGRGNFPDRFSARQFPNYSSELNVNALLLGDSALYLCASSPGASGSRNTQYFGPGTRLTVL.